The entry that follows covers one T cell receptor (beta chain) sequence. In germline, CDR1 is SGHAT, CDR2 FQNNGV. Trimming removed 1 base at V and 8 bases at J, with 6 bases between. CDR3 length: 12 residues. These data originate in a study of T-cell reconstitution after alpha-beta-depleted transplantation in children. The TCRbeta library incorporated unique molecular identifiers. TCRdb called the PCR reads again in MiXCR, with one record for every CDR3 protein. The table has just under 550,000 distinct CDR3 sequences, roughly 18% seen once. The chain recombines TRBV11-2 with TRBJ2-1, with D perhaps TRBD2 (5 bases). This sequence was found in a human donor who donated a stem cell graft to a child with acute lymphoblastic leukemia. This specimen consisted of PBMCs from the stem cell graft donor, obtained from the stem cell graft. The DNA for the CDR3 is TGTGCCAGCAGCTTAGTAGCGTATGAGCAGTTCTTC. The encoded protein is CASSLVAYEQFF.